This T cell receptor (beta chain) was found in a study of T-cell memory formation after mild COVID-19. Whole-study results and caveats: Contracting CD4+ clones lay largely in CM and EM, with CD8+ ones residing in EMRA. CD4/CD8 balance held among clones contracting day 15 to 85, and later expanders leaned CD4+. Several responding clones turned up in pre-infection memory, indicating that cross-reactive memory may have taken part.

The CDR3 length is 18 residues. Per the germline V gene, CDR1 is LGHNA and CDR2 is YNFKEQ. The ends lost 3 bases at V and 0 bases at J; junction bases unmatched: 9. 5'RACE with constant-segment primers yielded barcoded, UMI-tagged TCR alpha and TCR beta cDNA libraries. TCRdb reanalysed the 5' RACE reads using MiXCR and keeps one entry per CDR3 protein. There are 100,000 or so distinct CDR3 sequences in the sample; around 10% occur only once, and roughly two fifths lies in the top ten. As for this clonotype: What it binds is unknown.

This receptor was taken from a man between 18 and 35 years old who had mild COVID-19 (a few samples of this study predate the infection). Cell type and time point are not known. The chain carries TRBV4-2 and TRBJ2-4; 9 bases are shared with TRBD1. The sequenced sample consisted of PBMCs or a T cell subset sorted from them (not recorded which). Written as DNA, the CDR3 is TGTGCCAGCAGCCACCCCAGGGGGGACAGGGTAGCCAAAAACATTCAGTACTTC. Protein product: CASSHPRGDRVAKNIQYF.